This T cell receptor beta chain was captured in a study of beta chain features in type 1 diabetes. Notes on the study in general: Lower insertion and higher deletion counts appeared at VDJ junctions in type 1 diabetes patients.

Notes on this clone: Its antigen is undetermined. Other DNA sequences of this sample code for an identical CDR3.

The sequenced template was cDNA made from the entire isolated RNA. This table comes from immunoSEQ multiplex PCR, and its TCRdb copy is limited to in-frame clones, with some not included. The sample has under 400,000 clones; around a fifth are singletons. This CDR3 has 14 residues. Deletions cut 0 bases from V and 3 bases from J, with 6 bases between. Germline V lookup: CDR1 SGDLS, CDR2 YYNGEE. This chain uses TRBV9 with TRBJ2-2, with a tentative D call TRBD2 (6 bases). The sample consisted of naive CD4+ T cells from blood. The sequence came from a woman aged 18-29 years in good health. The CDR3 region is CASSVAGDTGELFF. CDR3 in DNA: TGTGCCAGCAGCGTAGCGGGGGACACCGGGGAGCTGTTTTTT.